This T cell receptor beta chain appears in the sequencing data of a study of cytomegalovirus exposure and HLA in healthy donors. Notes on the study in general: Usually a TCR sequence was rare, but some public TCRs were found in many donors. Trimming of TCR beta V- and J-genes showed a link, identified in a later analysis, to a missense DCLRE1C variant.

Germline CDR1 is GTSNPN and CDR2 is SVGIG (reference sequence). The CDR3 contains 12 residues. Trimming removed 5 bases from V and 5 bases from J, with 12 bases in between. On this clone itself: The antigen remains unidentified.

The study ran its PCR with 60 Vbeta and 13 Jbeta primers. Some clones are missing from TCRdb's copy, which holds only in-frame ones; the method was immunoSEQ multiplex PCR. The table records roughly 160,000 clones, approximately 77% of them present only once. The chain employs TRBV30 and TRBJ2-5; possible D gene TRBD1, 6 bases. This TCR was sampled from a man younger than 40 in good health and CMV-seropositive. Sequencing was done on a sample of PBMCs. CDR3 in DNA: TGTGCCTGGGGACAGACGGACGAGACCCAGTACTTC. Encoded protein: CAWGQTDETQYF.